This TCR beta chain is drawn from a study of long-term antiretroviral therapy in people with HIV. Trimming left V 0 bases short and J 3 bases short, with 17 bases between. Germline V gene lookup returns CDR1 SGHNT and CDR2 YYREEE (reference sequence). The CDR3 contains 17 residues. Sequencing used immunoSEQ v3.0 at survey level. Sequenced by immunoSEQ multiplex PCR; TCRdb stores in-frame clones only, minus some. The table shows 15,000 to 20,000 clones, with 76% occurring only once. The specimen comprised unsorted PBMCs, sampled 2.5 years before starting antiretroviral therapy. The receptor comes from a woman aged 45-59 years with HIV. This chain joins TRBV5-4 and TRBJ2-3; TRBD2 might be the D (7 bases). The CDR3 here is CASSLGSGGAETDTQYF. The CDR3 region has the DNA TGTGCCAGCAGCTTGGGATCTGGGGGGGCCGAGACAGATACGCAGTATTTT.